This T cell receptor beta chain appears in the sequencing data of a study of neurological immune-mediated disorders. This clonotype was counted only a few times. The germline V gene has CDR1 MNHNY and CDR2 SVGAGI (reference sequence). This CDR3 has 14 amino acids. With 8 bases clipped from V and 1 base from J, the junction kept 5 bases outside the gene matches. TCRdb itself ran the 5' RACE reads through MiXCR, one entry per CDR3 protein. The data contain 60,000 to 85,000 distinct CDR3 sequences, 4.8% of them singletons. The chain couples TRBV6-6 to TRBJ2-5, with 9 bases identical to TRBD1. This clonotype was sampled from a woman in her seventies with multiple sclerosis. Sequencing was carried out using PBMCs. The CDR3 reads CASQRTGAQETQYF. DNA of the CDR3: TGTGCCAGCCAAAGGACAGGGGCCCAAGAGACCCAGTACTTC.